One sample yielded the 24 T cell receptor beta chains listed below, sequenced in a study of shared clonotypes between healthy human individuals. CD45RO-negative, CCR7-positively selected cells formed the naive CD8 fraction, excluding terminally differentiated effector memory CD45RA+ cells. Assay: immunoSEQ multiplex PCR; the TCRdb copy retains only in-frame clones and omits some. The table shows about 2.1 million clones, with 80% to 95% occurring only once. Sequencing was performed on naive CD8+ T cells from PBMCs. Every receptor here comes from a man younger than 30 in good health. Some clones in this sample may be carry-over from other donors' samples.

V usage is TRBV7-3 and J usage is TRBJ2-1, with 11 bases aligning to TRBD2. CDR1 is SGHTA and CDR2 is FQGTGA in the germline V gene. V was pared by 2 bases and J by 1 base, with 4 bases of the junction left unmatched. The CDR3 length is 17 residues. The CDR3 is CASSLLPSGGSYNEQFF. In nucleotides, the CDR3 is TGTGCCAGCAGCTTACTTCCTAGCGGGGGGTCCTACAATGAGCAGTTCTTC. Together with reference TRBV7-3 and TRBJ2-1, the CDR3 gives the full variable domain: GAGVSQTPSNKVTEKGKYVELRCDPISGHTALYWYRQSLGQGPEFLIYFQGTGAADDSGLPNDRFFAVRPEGSVSTLKIQRTERGDSAVYLCASSLLPSGGSYNEQFFGPGTRLTVL.

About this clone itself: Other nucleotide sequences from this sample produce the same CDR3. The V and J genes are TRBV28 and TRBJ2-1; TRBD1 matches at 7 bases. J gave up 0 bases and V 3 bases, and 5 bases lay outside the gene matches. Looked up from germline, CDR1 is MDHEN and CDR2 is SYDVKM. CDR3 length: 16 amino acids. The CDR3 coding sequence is TGTGCCAGCAGTTTCGTACAGGGGAGCTCCTACAATGAGCAGTTCTTC. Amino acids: CASSFVQGSSYNEQFF.

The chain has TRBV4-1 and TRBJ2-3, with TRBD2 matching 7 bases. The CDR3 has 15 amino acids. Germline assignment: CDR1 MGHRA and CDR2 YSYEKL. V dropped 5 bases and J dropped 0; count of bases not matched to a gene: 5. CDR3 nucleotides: TGCGCCAGCAGCTCCTTCGGGGGGAGCACAGATACGCAGTATTTT. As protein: CASSSFGGSTDTQYF.

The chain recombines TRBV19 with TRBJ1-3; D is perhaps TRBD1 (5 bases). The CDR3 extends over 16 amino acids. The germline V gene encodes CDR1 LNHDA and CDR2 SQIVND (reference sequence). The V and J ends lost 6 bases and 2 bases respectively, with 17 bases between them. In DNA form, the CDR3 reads TGTGCCAGTAGATCTTGGGGCAGAGACCCTGGAAACACCATATATTTT. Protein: CASRSWGRDPGNTIYF.

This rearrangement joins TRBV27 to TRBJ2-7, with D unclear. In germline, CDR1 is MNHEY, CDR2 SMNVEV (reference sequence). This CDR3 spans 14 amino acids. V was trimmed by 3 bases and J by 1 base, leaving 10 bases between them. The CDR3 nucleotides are TGTGCCAGCAGTTTTGCGGCTAAATCCTACGAGCAGTACTTC. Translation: CASSFAAKSYEQYF.

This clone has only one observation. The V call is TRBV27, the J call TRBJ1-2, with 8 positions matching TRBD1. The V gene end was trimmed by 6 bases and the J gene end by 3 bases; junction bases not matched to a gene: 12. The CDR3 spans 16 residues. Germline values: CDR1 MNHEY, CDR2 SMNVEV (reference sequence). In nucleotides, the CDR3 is TGTGCCAGCAGCCCGGATCGACAGGGGTGGGACTATGGCTACACCTTC. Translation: CASSPDRQGWDYGYTF.

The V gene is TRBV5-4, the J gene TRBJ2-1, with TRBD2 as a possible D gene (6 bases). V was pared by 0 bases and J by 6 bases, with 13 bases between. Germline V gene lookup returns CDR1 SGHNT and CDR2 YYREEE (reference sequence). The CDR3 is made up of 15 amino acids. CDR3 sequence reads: CASSLDRGALNEQFF. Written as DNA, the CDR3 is TGTGCCAGCAGCTTGGATCGCGGGGCCCTCAATGAGCAGTTCTTC. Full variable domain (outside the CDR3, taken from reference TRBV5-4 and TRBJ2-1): ETGVTQSPTHLIKTRGQQVTLRCSSQSGHNTVSWYQQALGQGPQFIFQYYREEENGRGNFPPRFSGLQFPNYSSELNVNALELDDSALYLCASSLDRGALNEQFFGPGTRLTVL.

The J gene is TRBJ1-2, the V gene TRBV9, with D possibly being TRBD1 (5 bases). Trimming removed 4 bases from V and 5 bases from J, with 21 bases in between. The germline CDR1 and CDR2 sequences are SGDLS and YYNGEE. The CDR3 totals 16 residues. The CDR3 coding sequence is TGTGCCAGCAGCCCCGAACAGGTCCTCACACTTTATGGCTACACCTTC. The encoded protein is CASSPEQVLTLYGYTF.

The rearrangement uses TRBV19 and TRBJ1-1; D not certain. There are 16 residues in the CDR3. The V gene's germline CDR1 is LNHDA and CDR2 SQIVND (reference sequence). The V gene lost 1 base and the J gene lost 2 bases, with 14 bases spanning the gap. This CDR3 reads CASSIGPRTVNTEAFF. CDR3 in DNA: TGTGCCAGTAGTATAGGGCCCAGGACGGTAAACACTGAAGCTTTCTTT.

The DNA for the CDR3 is TGTGCCAGCAGTCTGGGTGAATCCTACGAGCAGTACTTC. Its protein is CASSLGESYEQYF. The rearrangement uses TRBV14 and TRBJ2-7, with D unresolved. Germline assignment: CDR1 SGHDN and CDR2 FVKESK. This CDR3 is 13 amino acids long. V lost 6 bases and J 1 base, leaving 10 bases between the germline ends.

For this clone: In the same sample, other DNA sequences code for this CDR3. CDR3 sequence reads: CASSPWDRSTDTQYF. The CDR3 region has the DNA TGTGCCAGCAGCCCTTGGGACCGAAGCACAGATACGCAGTATTTT. This chain links TRBV7-9 with TRBJ2-3; D may match TRBD1 or TRBD2 (5 bases each). Germline assignment: CDR1 SEHNR and CDR2 FQNEAQ (reference sequence). The V end lost 5 bases, the J end lost 0 bases, and 12 bases lay between the germline ends. The CDR3 runs to 15 residues.

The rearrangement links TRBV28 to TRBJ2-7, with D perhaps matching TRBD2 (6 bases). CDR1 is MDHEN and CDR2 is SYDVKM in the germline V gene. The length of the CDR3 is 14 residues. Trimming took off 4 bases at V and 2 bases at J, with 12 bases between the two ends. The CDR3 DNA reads TGTGCCAGCAGTTCAGGAGGGGCGCCCTACGAGCAGTACTTC. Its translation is CASSSGGAPYEQYF.

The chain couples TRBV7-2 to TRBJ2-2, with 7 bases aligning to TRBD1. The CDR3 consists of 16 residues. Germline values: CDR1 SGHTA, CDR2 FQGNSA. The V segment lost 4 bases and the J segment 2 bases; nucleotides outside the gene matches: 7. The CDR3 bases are TGTGCCAGCAGCTCTCGACAGGGAGTAAACACCGGGGAGCTGTTTTTT. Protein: CASSSRQGVNTGELFF. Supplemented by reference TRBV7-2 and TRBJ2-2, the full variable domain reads GAGVSQSPSNKVTEKGKDVELRCDPISGHTALYWYRQSLGQGLEFLIYFQGNSAPDKSGLPSDRFSAERTGGSVSTLTIQRTQQEDSAVYLCASSSRQGVNTGELFFGEGSRLTVL.

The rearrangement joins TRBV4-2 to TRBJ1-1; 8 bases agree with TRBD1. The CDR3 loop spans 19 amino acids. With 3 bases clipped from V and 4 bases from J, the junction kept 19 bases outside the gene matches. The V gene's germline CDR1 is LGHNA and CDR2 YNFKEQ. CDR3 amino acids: CASSHWGRSQGALGTEAFF. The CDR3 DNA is TGTGCCAGCAGCCATTGGGGACGATCCCAGGGGGCTCTCGGCACTGAAGCTTTCTTT.

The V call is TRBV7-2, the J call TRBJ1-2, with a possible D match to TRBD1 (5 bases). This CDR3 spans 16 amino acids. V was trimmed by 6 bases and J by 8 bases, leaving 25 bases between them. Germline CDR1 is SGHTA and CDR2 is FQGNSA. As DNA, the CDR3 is TGTGCCAGCAGGTTATTCGGTACAGGTGGAGGAGGAGGCTACACCTTC. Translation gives CASRLFGTGGGGGYTF.

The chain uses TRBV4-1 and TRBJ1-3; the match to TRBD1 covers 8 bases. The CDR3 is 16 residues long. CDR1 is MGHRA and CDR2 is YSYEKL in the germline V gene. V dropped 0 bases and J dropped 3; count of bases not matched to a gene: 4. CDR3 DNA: TGCGCCAGCAGCCAAGAAACAGGGGGTTATGGAAACACCATATATTTT. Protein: CASSQETGGYGNTIYF.

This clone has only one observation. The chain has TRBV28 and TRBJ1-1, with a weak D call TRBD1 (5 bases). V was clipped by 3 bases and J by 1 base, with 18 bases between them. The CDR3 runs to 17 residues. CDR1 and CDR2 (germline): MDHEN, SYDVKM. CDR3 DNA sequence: TGTGCCAGCAGTTTTTATGGGTTTGACAGACAGAACACTGAAGCTTTCTTT. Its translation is CASSFYGFDRQNTEAFF.

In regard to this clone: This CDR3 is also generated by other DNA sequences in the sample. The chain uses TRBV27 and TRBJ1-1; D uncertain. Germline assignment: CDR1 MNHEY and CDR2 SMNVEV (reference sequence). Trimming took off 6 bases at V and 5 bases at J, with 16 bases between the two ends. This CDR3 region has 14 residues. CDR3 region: CASSLRGIGTEAFF. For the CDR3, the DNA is TGTGCCAGCAGCTTGAGAGGGATCGGTACTGAAGCTTTCTTT.

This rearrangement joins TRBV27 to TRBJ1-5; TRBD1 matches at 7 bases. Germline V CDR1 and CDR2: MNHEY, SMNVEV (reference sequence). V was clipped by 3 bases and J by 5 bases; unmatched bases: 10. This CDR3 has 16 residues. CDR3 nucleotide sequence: TGTGCCAGCAGTTTCCTCGGACAGGAAGGAGATCAGCCCCAGCATTTT. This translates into CASSFLGQEGDQPQHF.

The CDR3 nucleotides read TGTGCCAGCAGCCCAAAGACAGGGGGCACAGATACGCAGTATTTT. It specifies CASSPKTGGTDTQYF. The rearrangement links TRBV16 to TRBJ2-3, with TRBD1 identical over 8 bases. Trimming took 4 bases from V and 1 from J; bases not matched to a gene: 4. The CDR3 has 15 amino acids. Per the germline V gene, CDR1 is KGHSY and CDR2 is FQNENV.

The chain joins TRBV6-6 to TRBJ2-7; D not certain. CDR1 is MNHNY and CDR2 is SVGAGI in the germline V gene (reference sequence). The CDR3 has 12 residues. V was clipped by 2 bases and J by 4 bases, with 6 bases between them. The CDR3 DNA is TGTGCCAGCAGTTACGACGGTTACGAGCAGTACTTC. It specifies CASSYDGYEQYF.

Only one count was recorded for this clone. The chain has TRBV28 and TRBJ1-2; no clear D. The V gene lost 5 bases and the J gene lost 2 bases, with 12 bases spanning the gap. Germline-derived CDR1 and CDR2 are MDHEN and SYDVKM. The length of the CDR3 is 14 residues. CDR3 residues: CASSHRLVNYGYTF. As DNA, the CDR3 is TGTGCCAGCAGTCATAGACTGGTGAACTATGGCTACACCTTC.

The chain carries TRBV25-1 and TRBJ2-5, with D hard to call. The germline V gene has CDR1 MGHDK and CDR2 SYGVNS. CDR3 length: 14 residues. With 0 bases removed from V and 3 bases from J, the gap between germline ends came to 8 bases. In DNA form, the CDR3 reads TGTGCCAGCAGTGAATATGGCCTGAAAGAGACCCAGTACTTC. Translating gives CASSEYGLKETQYF.

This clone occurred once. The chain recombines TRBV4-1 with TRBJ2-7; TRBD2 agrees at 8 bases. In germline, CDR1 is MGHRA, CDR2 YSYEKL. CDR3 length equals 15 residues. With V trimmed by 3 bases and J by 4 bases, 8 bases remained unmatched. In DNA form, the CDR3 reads TGCGCCAGCAGCCAGTCCGGGACTAGAGGGTACGAGCAGTACTTC. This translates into CASSQSGTRGYEQYF.